This T cell receptor beta chain was obtained from a study of technical replicates of blood from a handful of donors (dated by TCRdb to the late 2010s). Cut back by 1 base and 8 bases, the V and J ends lie 17 bases apart. Sequences MGHRA (CDR1) and YSYEKL (CDR2) are obtained from the germline V gene. Spanning cysteine to phenylalanine, the CDR3 consists of 16 amino acids. Kept here is only the CDR3 DNA, which spans 48 bases and is read in frame from base 1. Library preparation used the immunoSEQ multiplex PCR assay. In its TCRdb copy, this immuneACCESS table keeps in-frame sequences only and misses some clones. Where compared with another copy, unresolved V genes explain less than half of these, and the others have no known cause. The sample contains roughly 80,000 clones, less than 95% of them found a single time. Around 0.41% of the sample goes to the ten largest clones. As regards this clone: Its cognate antigen has yet to be identified. Per-nucleotide qualities are absent, and no much larger clonotype sits a single base away.

What was sequenced was T cells isolated from PBMCs. The chain employs TRBV4-1 and TRBJ1-4; the D gene cannot be resolved reliably. This clonotype originated in a human donor in good health. This receptor carries the CDR3 CASSQVPHRVDEKLFF. In nucleotides, the sequence is TGCGCCAGCAGCCAAGTTCCCCACCGGGTAGACGAAAAACTGTTTTTT.